Presented here are 29 T cell receptor beta chains from one specimen sequenced in a study of immune evolution from preneoplasia to lung adenocarcinoma. The method was immunoSEQ multiplex PCR; TCRdb's version includes in-frame clones alone and lacks a portion of them. The table lists some 9,200 clones, 75% to 85% of them singletons, with over 10% in the top ten. The sequenced sample was FFPE lung adenocarcinoma in situ tissue. The receptors originated from a person aged 80 or over with lung adenocarcinoma.

The chain couples TRBV7-2 to TRBJ2-1; D ambiguous. This CDR3 has 12 residues. From germline, CDR1 is SGHTA and CDR2 FQGNSA. V lost 7 bases and J lost 7, with 11 bases in between. The DNA for the CDR3 is TGTGCCAGCATCCTCTTACGTAATGAGCAGTTCTTC. Translation: CASILLRNEQFF.

The genes are TRBV7-8 and TRBJ2-1; 13 nucleotides line up with TRBD2. V lost 5 bases to trimming and J lost 8 bases; unmatched junction nucleotides: 6. CDR1 and CDR2 from the germline V gene are SGHVS and FQNEAQ. CDR3 length equals 15 residues. The CDR3 loop reads CASSILAGGRDEQFF. CDR3 in DNA: TGTGCCAGCAGCATACTAGCGGGGGGGAGAGATGAGCAGTTCTTC.

The chain couples TRBV29-1 to TRBJ2-3; 9 nucleotides match TRBD1. Per the germline V gene, CDR1 is SQVTM and CDR2 is ANQGSEA. The CDR3 has 13 amino acids. After removal of 6 bases from V and 4 bases from J, the junction contained 5 bases not matched to a gene. CDR3 sequence: CSVFGTGPDTQYF. As DNA, the CDR3 is TGCAGCGTGTTTGGGACAGGGCCAGATACGCAGTATTTT.

The V call is TRBV7-9, the J call TRBJ2-1, with TRBD1 matching over 8 bases. J was trimmed by 8 bases and V by 4 bases; bases with no gene match: 13. Germline CDR1 is SEHNR and CDR2 is FQNEAQ (reference sequence). The CDR3 is 16 residues long. The CDR3 loop is CASSSGTGQGLDEQFF. The CDR3 coding sequence is TGTGCCAGCAGCTCAGGAACAGGACAGGGCCTTGATGAGCAGTTCTTC.

The gene calls are TRBV28 and TRBJ1-1, with a weak D call TRBD1 (6 bases). V dropped 3 bases and J dropped 5 bases, with 13 bases sitting between them. This CDR3 has 14 residues. Per the germline V gene, CDR1 is MDHEN and CDR2 is SYDVKM. CDR3 sequence (DNA): TGTGCCAGCAGTTTCAGTGGGGGCGGAACTGAAGCTTTCTTT. Encoded protein: CASSFSGGGTEAFF. Based on the CDR3 plus reference TRBV28 and TRBJ1-1, the full variable domain is DVKVTQSSRYLVKRTGEKVFLECVQDMDHENMFWYRQDPGLGLRLIYFSYDVKMKEKGDIPEGYSVSREKKERFSLILESASTNQTSMYLCASSFSGGGTEAFFGQGTRLTVV.

The chain employs TRBV19 and TRBJ1-5, with D maybe TRBD1 (5 bases). CDR3 length: 15 residues. Germline V gene lookup returns CDR1 LNHDA and CDR2 SQIVND (reference sequence). Deletions cut 10 bases from V and 4 bases from J, with 20 bases between. The CDR3 DNA follows: TGTGCCACCGAGACAGCGGGACGTGGTAATCAGCCCCAGCATTTT. Its protein is CATETAGRGNQPQHF.

CDR3 sequence: CAWSPSRGELAKNIQYF. Written as DNA, the CDR3 is TGTGCCTGGAGCCCCTCGCGGGGGGAACTAGCCAAAAACATTCAGTACTTC. This chain connects TRBV30 to TRBJ2-4; 8 positions agree with TRBD2. Trimming took 3 bases from V and 0 from J; bases not matched to a gene: 10. Germline CDR1 is GTSNPN and CDR2 is SVGIG (reference sequence). The CDR3 length is 17 residues.

In this sample, this clone turned up once. The chain couples TRBV27 to TRBJ2-5, with D maybe TRBD2 (6 bases). V was cut by 5 bases and J by 2 bases, with 9 bases left in between. The CDR3 has 13 residues. CDR1 MNHEY and CDR2 SMNVEV come from the germline V gene (reference sequence). The CDR3 DNA is TGTGCCAGCAGTCCCCTAGCGCAAGAGACCCAGTACTTC. Protein product: CASSPLAQETQYF.

This rearrangement joins TRBV27 to TRBJ1-4, with a tentative D call TRBD1 (5 bases). The length of the CDR3 is 15 residues. Germline-derived CDR1 and CDR2 are MNHEY and SMNVEV (reference sequence). V lost 4 bases and J lost 3, with 12 bases in between. The DNA for the CDR3 is TGTGCCAGCAGTTCCGGGACGGATTCTAATGAAAAACTGTTTTTT. Protein: CASSSGTDSNEKLFF. Full variable domain (rest looked up from reference TRBV27 and TRBJ1-4): EAQVTQNPRYLITVTGKKLTVTCSQNMNHEYMSWYRQDPGLGLRQIYYSMNVEVTDKGDVPEGYKVSRKEKRNFPLILESPSPNQTSLYFCASSSGTDSNEKLFFGSGTQLSVL.

This clone occurred once. This chain connects TRBV28 to TRBJ2-5, with 10 bases matching TRBD1. This CDR3 contains 16 residues. Germline trimming cut 11 bases from V and 2 bases from J; bases unmatched to any gene: 14. CDR1 is MDHEN, CDR2 SYDVKM, per germline. CDR3 in DNA: TGTGCCTCCACTGCATTCGGGACAGGGGATCAAGAGACCCAGTACTTC. Translation: CASTAFGTGDQETQYF.

This sequence joins TRBV7-8 and TRBJ2-2; D uncertain. CDR1 is SGHVS and CDR2 is FQNEAQ in the germline V gene. Trimming took 5 bases from V and 2 from J, leaving 9 bases between them. The CDR3 loop spans 14 amino acids. The CDR3 region has the DNA TGTGCCAGCAGCCCCCTTCTTAACACCGGGGAGCTGTTTTTT. Translating gives CASSPLLNTGELFF.

This chain uses TRBV2 with TRBJ1-2; 9 nucleotides line up with TRBD1. V shed 6 bases, J shed 7 bases, and the junction held 6 bases outside the gene matches. The CDR3 has 13 residues. Per germline, CDR1 SNHLY and CDR2 FYNNEI. CDR3 bases: TGTGCCAGCAGCTGGGACAGGGAGGGTGGCTACACCTTC. It encodes CASSWDREGGYTF.

The CDR3 protein is CASSREGRIATGELFF. In nucleotides, the CDR3 is TGTGCCAGCAGCCGAGAAGGGCGGATTGCGACCGGGGAGCTGTTTTTT. This chain connects TRBV7-8 to TRBJ2-2; D is unclear. V shed 5 bases and J shed 5 bases, with 18 bases lying between them. The CDR3 has 16 amino acids. Germline V lookup: CDR1 SGHVS, CDR2 FQNEAQ.

The chain joins TRBV29-1 to TRBJ1-1; no reliable D call. V lost 7 bases and J 3 bases, leaving 12 bases between the germline ends. There are 12 residues in the CDR3. Germline V gene sequence: CDR1 SQVTM, CDR2 ANQGSEA. The CDR3 is CSGLEVDTEAFF. The CDR3, as DNA: TGCAGCGGCCTGGAAGTTGACACTGAAGCTTTCTTT.

This clone was counted only a few times. The rearrangement joins TRBV7-9 to TRBJ2-2; possibly TRBD2 for D (7 bases). There are 18 residues in the CDR3. Germline CDR1 SEHNR, CDR2 FQNEAQ (reference sequence). With 2 bases removed from V and 3 bases from J, the gap between germline ends came to 19 bases. In DNA form, the CDR3 reads TGTGCCAGCAGCTTACGGAGGGGGGGGTTTTCGGACACCGGGGAGCTGTTTTTT. This sequence encodes CASSLRRGGFSDTGELFF.

V usage is TRBV7-3 and J usage is TRBJ1-1; D not resolved. The V end lost 2 bases, the J end lost 0 bases, and 7 bases lay between the germline ends. The CDR3 spans 14 residues. CDR1 is SGHTA, CDR2 FQGTGA, per germline. As DNA, the CDR3 is TGTGCCAGCAGCTTACAAACCATGAACACTGAAGCTTTCTTT. Translation gives CASSLQTMNTEAFF.

This chain links TRBV18 with TRBJ1-1; the match to TRBD1 covers 8 bases. The CDR3 extends over 14 amino acids. Germline V CDR1 and CDR2: KGHSH, LQKENI. V trimming: 7 bases; J trimming: 6 bases; junction bases outside the gene matches: 10. The CDR3 is CASLSSGGAPEAFF. In nucleotides, the CDR3 is TGTGCCAGCTTGTCCTCAGGGGGCGCCCCTGAAGCTTTCTTT.

The chain uses TRBV18 and TRBJ2-6; possible D gene TRBD1, 5 bases. Trimming removed 3 bases at V and 0 bases at J, with 15 bases between. Germline V gene lookup returns CDR1 KGHSH and CDR2 LQKENI. The length of the CDR3 is 18 residues. The CDR3 here is CASSPGSTGLSGANVLTF. The CDR3 coding sequence is TGTGCCAGCTCACCGGGCTCAACAGGTCTCTCTGGGGCCAACGTCCTGACTTTC.

J is TRBJ1-1 and V is TRBV5-3; a weak D match, TRBD1 (5 bases). TRBV5-3 is assigned to the ORF class and has an uncertain function. V was pared by 5 bases and J by 12 bases, with 14 bases between. CDR3 length: 11 amino acids. The CDR3 loop reads CARRKHGGTFF. The CDR3 DNA reads TGTGCCAGAAGGAAACACGGGGGGACTTTCTTT.

The rearrangement links TRBV28 to TRBJ1-2; D ambiguous. The CDR3 runs to 13 residues. V was clipped by 6 bases and J by 7 bases, with 15 bases between them. From germline, CDR1 is MDHEN and CDR2 SYDVKM. The chain's CDR3 is CASRSLGMRGYTF. The CDR3 DNA reads as TGTGCCAGCAGGTCCTTGGGGATGCGTGGCTACACCTTC.

The chain links TRBV7-2 to TRBJ1-1; no clear D gene. Trimming cost V 5 bases and J 3 bases, with 13 bases left between them. The CDR3 length is 14 residues. The germline gives CDR1 SGHTA, CDR2 FQGNSA. The CDR3 loop reads CASSRVGIDTEAFF. CDR3 nucleotide sequence: TGTGCCAGCAGCCGAGTTGGGATCGACACTGAAGCTTTCTTT.

This clone is large. The chain carries TRBV7-2 and TRBJ2-4; the D gene is possibly TRBD1 (5 bases). Germline V lookup: CDR1 SGHTA, CDR2 FQGNSA. V lost 2 bases, J lost 13 bases, and 15 bases lay in between. CDR3 size: 13 residues. CDR3 sequence: CASSLFTSDNQYF. CDR3 bases: TGTGCCAGCAGCTTATTTACATCGGACAACCAGTACTTC.

This chain connects TRBV6-6 to TRBJ2-1; 8 bases align to TRBD2. The CDR3 is 16 amino acids. The ends lost 8 bases at V and 4 bases at J; junction bases unmatched: 13. Germline assignment: CDR1 MNHNY and CDR2 SVGAGI (reference sequence). The CDR3: CASDGSLAGPYNEQFF. The CDR3 DNA reads as TGTGCCAGCGATGGATCGCTAGCGGGCCCTTACAATGAGCAGTTCTTC.

The gene calls are TRBV6-5 and TRBJ2-7; D could derive from TRBD1 or TRBD2 (5 bases each). From germline, CDR1 is MNHEY and CDR2 SVGAGI. The CDR3 covers 15 residues. V was clipped by 3 bases and J by 6 bases, with 18 bases between them. CDR3 loop: CASSYDPGRITEQYF. In DNA form, the CDR3 reads TGTGCCAGCAGTTATGACCCGGGACGTATTACCGAGCAGTACTTC.

This clone was recorded only once. V gene TRBV7-9 combines with J gene TRBJ1-2; D remains ambiguous. Germline V lookup: CDR1 SEHNR, CDR2 FQNEAQ (reference sequence). The V gene lost 4 bases and the J gene lost 4 bases, with 10 bases spanning the gap. This CDR3 has 13 amino acids. The CDR3 loop is CASSSAASYGYTF. The CDR3 bases are TGTGCCAGCAGCTCCGCCGCTTCCTATGGCTACACCTTC.

The chain couples TRBV5-4 to TRBJ1-2; D is perhaps TRBD1 (5 bases). CDR3 length: 12 amino acids. V lost 4 bases and J 6 bases, leaving 10 bases between the germline ends. Germline V gives CDR1 SGHNT, CDR2 YYREEE (reference sequence). In DNA form, the CDR3 reads TGTGCCAGCAGCCACGGGGCTGATGGCTACACCTTC. Its translation: CASSHGADGYTF. The full variable domain, in which reference TRBV5-4 and TRBJ1-2 provide the parts outside the CDR3, is ETGVTQSPTHLIKTRGQQVTLRCSSQSGHNTVSWYQQALGQGPQFIFQYYREEENGRGNFPPRFSGLQFPNYSSELNVNALELDDSALYLCASSHGADGYTFGSGTRLTVV.

The V call is TRBV7-2, the J call TRBJ1-2; TRBD1 might be the D (6 bases). Germline V gene lookup returns CDR1 SGHTA and CDR2 FQGNSA. This CDR3 is built from 17 residues. Trimming shortened V by 5 bases and J by 5 bases, and 24 bases separated the two germline ends. DNA for the CDR3: TGTGCCAGCAGCCAGACGCGGGGGGGCGACCCGGCATATGGCTACACCTTC. This codes for CASSQTRGGDPAYGYTF.

The rearrangement links TRBV11-2 to TRBJ2-3; D not certain. The CDR3 extends over 13 amino acids. The germline CDR1 and CDR2 sequences are SGHAT and FQNNGV. Deletions cut 2 bases from V and 3 bases from J, with 6 bases between. The CDR3 loop reads CASSLRITDTQYF. The CDR3 DNA is TGTGCCAGCAGCTTAAGGATTACAGATACGCAGTATTTT.

The chain carries TRBV7-9 and TRBJ1-1; tentative D call: TRBD1 (6 bases). Trimming stripped 4 bases from V and 1 base from J, with 13 bases between. Germline V gene data show CDR1 as SEHNR and CDR2 as FQNEAQ (reference sequence). The CDR3 spans 15 residues. In DNA form, the CDR3 reads TGTGCCAGCAGCTCCGGGGGGGGCTGGAACACTGAAGCTTTCTTT. This codes for CASSSGGGWNTEAFF.